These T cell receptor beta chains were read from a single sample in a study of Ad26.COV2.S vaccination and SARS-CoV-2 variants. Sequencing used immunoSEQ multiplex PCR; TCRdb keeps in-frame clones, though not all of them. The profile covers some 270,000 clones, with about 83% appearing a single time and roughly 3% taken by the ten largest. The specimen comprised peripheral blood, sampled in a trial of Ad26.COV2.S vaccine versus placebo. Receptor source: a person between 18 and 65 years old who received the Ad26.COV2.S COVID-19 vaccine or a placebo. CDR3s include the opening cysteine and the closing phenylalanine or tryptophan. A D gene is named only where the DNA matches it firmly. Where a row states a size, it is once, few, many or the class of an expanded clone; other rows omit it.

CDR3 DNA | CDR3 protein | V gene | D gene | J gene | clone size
TGCGCCAGCAGTGAGGGACGGGGACCGAGGGAGCTGTTTTTT | CASSEGRGPRELFF | TRBV10-1 | NA | TRBJ2-2 | once
TGTGCCAGCAGCTTAGCGGGTCGGCAAAGGTACAATGAGCAGTTCTTC | CASSLAGRQRYNEQFF | TRBV7-9 | NA | TRBJ2-1 | NA
TGTGCCAGCAGCTTAGTTTCTGGCTCAGCGAACCCATCTTCCTACGAGCAGTACTTC | CASSLVSGSANPSSYEQYF | TRBV11-3 | NA | TRBJ2-7 | NA
TGTGCCAGCAGCTTAGTTCTGGGTCCAGAGACCCAGTACTTC | CASSLVLGPETQYF | TRBV7-9 | NA | TRBJ2-5 | NA
TGTGCTAGCAGCAAAGTTACGGTTATAAATCAGCCCCAGCATTTT | CASSKVTVINQPQHF | TRBV21-1 | NA | TRBJ1-5 | NA
TGTGCCACCAGTGATGACCGACACAGCAGCAATCAGCCCCAGCATTTT | CATSDDRHSSNQPQHF | TRBV24-1 | NA | TRBJ1-5 | NA
TGTGCCAGCAGATCAATAGGTGATACGCAGTATTTT | CASRSIGDTQYF | TRBV7-8 | NA | TRBJ2-3 | NA
TGTGCCAGCACCTCCCCGGGGAGGGGCGCCTACGAGCAGTACTTC | CASTSPGRGAYEQYF | TRBV5-8 | TRBD2 | TRBJ2-7 | few
TGTGCCTGGAGTGTACTAGCGGATTACAATGAGCAGTTCTTC | CAWSVLADYNEQFF | TRBV30 | TRBD2 | TRBJ2-1 | NA
TGTGCCAGCAGCTTGGACGGACATTATAGCAATCAGCCCCAGCATTTT | CASSLDGHYSNQPQHF | TRBV11-2 | NA | TRBJ1-5 | NA
TGTGCCAGCAGGGGCAGCTCCTCCTCCTACGAGCAGTACTTC | CASRGSSSSYEQYF | TRBV6-5 | NA | TRBJ2-7 | NA
TGTGCCAGCAGTCAGGGACAGGGAAGGTCACCCCTCCACTTT | CASSQGQGRSPLHF | TRBV6-5 | TRBD1 | TRBJ1-6 | NA
TGTGCCAGCAGTTTGAGGGGGGATAATTCACCCCTCCACTTT | CASSLRGDNSPLHF | TRBV5-5 | NA | TRBJ1-6 | NA
TGTGCCAGCAGCTTAGCCTTTGGGGCTTTCTTT | CASSLAFGAFF | TRBV7-9 | NA | TRBJ1-1 | NA
TGTGCCAGCAGTTACACCCAAGCGAACACTGAAGCTTTCTTT | CASSYTQANTEAFF | TRBV6-5 | NA | TRBJ1-1 | NA
TGTGCCAGCTCAAGTGGAAACACCATATATTTT | CASSSGNTIYF | TRBV18 | NA | TRBJ1-3 | once
TGCAGTGCTTACACAGGGGCCCGAAAGTTCTTC | CSAYTGARKFF | TRBV20-1 | TRBD1 | TRBJ2-1 | NA
TGTGCTAGTGGTCCCGGACTAGCGGGAGGTACAGATACGCAGTATTTT | CASGPGLAGGTDTQYF | TRBV12-5 | TRBD2 | TRBJ2-3 | NA
TGTGCCAGCAGTTTTCTACAGGGCACGAACACCGGGGAGCTGTTTTTT | CASSFLQGTNTGELFF | TRBV28 | NA | TRBJ2-2 | NA
TGTGCCAGCGCTGAACCCCGACAGGCAGTCTACGAGCAGTACTTC | CASAEPRQAVYEQYF | TRBV6-5 | NA | TRBJ2-7 | NA
TGTGCCAGCAGTGAACCGGGACAGGGTTACTACGAGCAGTACTTC | CASSEPGQGYYEQYF | TRBV25-1 | TRBD1 | TRBJ2-7 | NA
TGCGCCAGCAAGCATGAAAAACTGTTTTTT | CASKHEKLFF | TRBV4-1 | NA | TRBJ1-4 | NA
TGTGCCAGCAGCCCAGGGCAGGGGGGCTATGGCTACACCTTC | CASSPGQGGYGYTF | TRBV7-6 | TRBD1 | TRBJ1-2 | NA
TGTGCCAGCAGCCATGGGGCGGCCAGTCTAGAAAAACTGTTTTTT | CASSHGAASLEKLFF | TRBV3-1/TRBV3-2 | NA | TRBJ1-4 | NA
TGTGCCAGCAGCGGACAGGACAGGGGAATGTCTGGCTACACCTTC | CASSGQDRGMSGYTF | TRBV9 | TRBD1 | TRBJ1-2 | NA
TGTGCCAGCAGTTACGGCAGGGGCGGCAATCTTCAGGGCTACACCTTC | CASSYGRGGNLQGYTF | TRBV6-5 | NA | TRBJ1-2 | NA
TGCGCCAGCAGCCAAGATAGAGAGCGGGGGTCCCGGGAGACCCAGTACTTC | CASSQDRERGSRETQYF | TRBV4-1 | TRBD2 | TRBJ2-5 | once
TGTGCCAGTAGTATAGCGAATTCACCCCTCCACTTT | CASSIANSPLHF | TRBV19 | NA | TRBJ1-6 | NA
TGCGCCAGCAGCTCCCACATGAGCTCTGGGGCCAACGTCCTGACTTTC | CASSSHMSSGANVLTF | TRBV5-1 | NA | TRBJ2-6 | NA
TGTGCCAGCAAGATAACAGGGCTCTACGAGCAGTACTTC | CASKITGLYEQYF | TRBV2 | NA | TRBJ2-7 | NA
TGTGCCAGCAGCGCAGGCGGCGTCACAGATACGCAGTATTTT | CASSAGGVTDTQYF | TRBV7-3 | NA | TRBJ2-3 | few
TGTGCCAGCAGTTCAATTAAAATCCAATATAAGGATTGGAATGAGCAGTTCTTC | CASSSIKIQYKDWNEQFF | TRBV27 | NA | TRBJ2-1 | NA
TGCAGCGTTCACCGCCGGACTGGCGGAGGCTACACCTTC | CSVHRRTGGGYTF | TRBV29-1 | NA | TRBJ1-2 | NA
TGTGCCAGCAGTTTTGATCGGGTAAACACTGAAGCTTTCTTT | CASSFDRVNTEAFF | TRBV27 | NA | TRBJ1-1 | few
TGTGCCAGCAGTTACTCGCGTGGACAGGGAGGGGAAAAACTGTTTTTT | CASSYSRGQGGEKLFF | TRBV6-6 | TRBD1 | TRBJ1-4 | NA
TGTGCCAGCAGCCAAGAATGGAACACTGAAGCTTTCTTT | CASSQEWNTEAFF | TRBV3-1/TRBV3-2 | NA | TRBJ1-1 | NA
TGTGCCAGCAGCCAAGAGTCTCGCGGGGGCACCTACAATGAGCAGTTCTTC | CASSQESRGGTYNEQFF | TRBV14 | NA | TRBJ2-1 | NA
TGTGCCAGCAGAAGGACAGACCAAGAGACCCAGTACTTC | CASRRTDQETQYF | TRBV7-9 | NA | TRBJ2-5 | NA
TGTGCTAGTGGTTTCGACGGGAGGTATGAGACCCAGTACTTC | CASGFDGRYETQYF | TRBV12-5 | TRBD2 | TRBJ2-5 | NA